These 25 T cell receptor beta chains were all obtained from the same sample, sequenced in a study of T cells after yellow fever vaccination. Via MiXCR, TCRdb re-called the 5' RACE reads, giving one row per CDR3 protein. The sample holds around 500,000 distinct CDR3 sequences, 20% to 25% seen once. Sequenced here: PBMCs, sampled about 21 days after the first yellow fever vaccination. The receptor source for this set is a man younger than 30 who received the YFV17D yellow fever vaccine.

This clonotype showed up just a few times. This chain joins TRBV6-2 or TRBV6-3 and TRBJ2-5; D is perhaps TRBD1 or TRBD2 (5 bases each). The CDR3 is made up of 13 amino acids. From germline, CDR1 is MNHEY and CDR2 SVGEGT. The V end was cut by 2 bases, the J end by 9 bases, with 13 bases between. The CDR3 DNA sequence: TGTGCCAGCAGTTACAGGGGACGAGGCCCCCAGTACTTC. This sequence encodes CASSYRGRGPQYF.

The chain is built from TRBV5-4 and TRBJ1-1, with 7 bases aligning to TRBD1. Trimming removed 3 bases from V and 4 bases from J; junction bases left unmatched: 12. The germline V gene encodes CDR1 SGHNT and CDR2 YYREEE (reference sequence). The CDR3 runs to 16 residues. In nucleotides, the CDR3 is TGTGCCAGCAGCTCTAAAGACAGGGTTGCGGGCACTGAAGCTTTCTTT. It encodes CASSSKDRVAGTEAFF.

In DNA form, the CDR3 reads TGCGCCAGCAGTGGACTAGCGGCCCAAGAGACCCAGTACTTC. Its translation: CASSGLAAQETQYF. The V and J genes are TRBV5-1 and TRBJ2-5, with 10 nucleotides matching TRBD2. The CDR3 totals 14 residues. Per germline, CDR1 SGHRS and CDR2 YFSETQ. After removal of 5 bases from V and 1 base from J, the junction contained 2 bases not matched to a gene.

The chain employs TRBV12-3 or TRBV12-4 and TRBJ1-5; no clear D. Trimming removed 6 bases from V and 0 bases from J, with 9 bases in between. This CDR3 spans 14 amino acids. The CDR3 DNA reads as TGTGCCAGCAGGTGGACGAATAGCAATCAGCCCCAGCATTTT. It translates to CASRWTNSNQPQHF.

The V call is TRBV30, the J call TRBJ2-5, with unresolved D. V was clipped by 4 bases and J by 7 bases, with 16 bases between them. The V gene's germline CDR1 is GTSNPN and CDR2 SVGIG (reference sequence). CDR3 size: 13 residues. CDR3 sequence: CAWTPGGLPTQYF. The CDR3 DNA sequence: TGTGCCTGGACCCCCGGTGGGTTGCCGACCCAGTACTTC.

This rearrangement joins TRBV29-1 to TRBJ2-7, with D perhaps matching TRBD2 (5 bases). Germline assignment: CDR1 SQVTM and CDR2 ANQGSEA. This CDR3 comprises 11 residues. Deletions cut 6 bases from V and 4 bases from J, with 10 bases between. The CDR3 loop reads CSVGAAYEQYF. In nucleotides, the CDR3 is TGCAGCGTAGGAGCGGCGTACGAGCAGTACTTC.

In this sample, this clonotype turned up a few times. This chain connects TRBV11-2 to TRBJ2-5; TRBD2 aligns across 7 bases. CDR3 size: 13 residues. V lost 6 bases and J lost 5; bases outside the gene matches: 6. Germline V gene data show CDR1 as SGHAT and CDR2 as FQNNGV. CDR3 protein: CASRSGGGETQYF. The CDR3 DNA follows: TGTGCCAGCAGATCGGGGGGAGGCGAGACCCAGTACTTC.

This chain connects TRBV2 to TRBJ2-7; D remains ambiguous. The CDR3 length is 12 residues. The V gene lost 6 bases and the J gene lost 2 bases, with 8 bases spanning the gap. Germline V gene data show CDR1 as SNHLY and CDR2 as FYNNEI. The CDR3 here is CASRASTYEQYV. For the CDR3, the DNA is TGTGCCAGCAGGGCCAGCACCTACGAGCAGTACGTC.

This clonotype was seen more than once but under ten times. The rearrangement uses TRBV5-1 and TRBJ2-3; TRBD2 matches 10 bases. CDR1 SGHRS and CDR2 YFSETQ come from the germline V gene. J lost 5 bases, V lost 0 bases, and 3 bases had no gene match. The length of the CDR3 is 15 residues. CDR3 loop: CASSLALAGRDTQYF. Here the CDR3 DNA reads TGCGCCAGCAGCTTGGCACTAGCGGGGAGAGATACGCAGTATTTT. Full variable domain (outside the CDR3, taken from reference TRBV5-1 and TRBJ2-3): KAGVTQTPRYLIKTRGQQVTLSCSPISGHRSVSWYQQTPGQGLQFLFEYFSETQRNKGNFPGRFSGRQFSNSRSEMNVSTLELGDSALYLCASSLALAGRDTQYFGPGTRLTVL.

This clonotype was recorded once. The gene calls are TRBV19 and TRBJ2-7; D not certain. The CDR3 totals 13 residues. Looked up from germline, CDR1 is LNHDA and CDR2 is SQIVND (reference sequence). V was trimmed by 1 base and J by 7 bases, leaving 11 bases between them. CDR3 nucleotides: TGTGCCAGTAGTATAGTAACGTCTGGTGAGCAGTACTTC. It codes for CASSIVTSGEQYF.

The table lists this clonotype with many counts. The J gene is TRBJ2-3, the V gene TRBV7-9; TRBD1 matches 11 bases. The V gene's germline CDR1 is SEHNR and CDR2 FQNEAQ (reference sequence). Unmatched junction bases numbered 6, after V lost 4 bases and J lost 3 bases. The CDR3 covers 16 residues. The CDR3 region has the DNA TGTGCCAGCAGCTCCTGGACAGGGGGCGAGACAGATACGCAGTATTTT. This sequence encodes CASSSWTGGETDTQYF.

The count of this clonotype is one. The chain uses TRBV6-1 and TRBJ1-2, with unresolved D. Trimming cost V 5 bases and J 4 bases, with 11 bases left between them. This CDR3 spans 13 amino acids. In germline, CDR1 is MNHNS, CDR2 SASEGT. The CDR3 DNA reads TGTGCCAGCAGTCCCCGATTAGGCTATGGCTACACCTTC. Translated: CASSPRLGYGYTF.

This clonotype was counted a few times. The chain couples TRBV7-9 to TRBJ2-4; 9 bases fit TRBD2. CDR3 length: 16 residues. J was trimmed by 0 bases and V by 5 bases; bases with no gene match: 5. Germline V CDR1 and CDR2: SEHNR, FQNEAQ (reference sequence). CDR3 sequence: CASSRAGGLAKNIQYF. The CDR3 region has the DNA TGTGCCAGCAGCCGAGCGGGGGGTCTAGCCAAAAACATTCAGTACTTC.

The table lists this clonotype with a few counts. V and J are TRBV7-3 and TRBJ2-1; 9 bases fit TRBD1. Per germline, CDR1 SGHTA and CDR2 FQGTGA. Unmatched junction bases numbered 7, after V lost 1 base and J lost 9 bases. This CDR3 has 15 residues. CDR3 coding DNA: TGTGCCAGCAGCTTAAAACAGGGGGCAGTTGTTGAGCAGTTCTTC. Protein: CASSLKQGAVVEQFF.

V usage is TRBV5-1 and J usage is TRBJ1-4; weak D call: TRBD1 (5 bases). CDR3 length: 14 residues. V was trimmed by 2 bases and J by 10 bases, leaving 15 bases between them. Germline V gene lookup returns CDR1 SGHRS and CDR2 YFSETQ. CDR3 DNA sequence: TGCGCCAGCAGCTTACCGCAGGGCGACGGAAAACTGTTTTTT. Translation gives CASSLPQGDGKLFF. The variable domain in full, with the rest retrieved from reference TRBV5-1 and TRBJ1-4, is KAGVTQTPRYLIKTRGQQVTLSCSPISGHRSVSWYQQTPGQGLQFLFEYFSETQRNKGNFPGRFSGRQFSNSRSEMNVSTLELGDSALYLCASSLPQGDGKLFFGSGTQLSVL.

In its sample, this clonotype was seen once. The rearrangement uses TRBV20-1 and TRBJ2-4, with TRBD1 matching over 8 bases. Losses at the gene ends were 5 bases for V and 9 bases for J; bases not matched to a gene: 6. This CDR3 has 12 residues. CDR1 and CDR2 (germline): DFQATT, SNEGSKA (reference sequence). CDR3 loop: CSAPTGAGIQYF. CDR3 coding DNA: TGCAGTGCTCCGACAGGGGCGGGCATTCAGTACTTC.

This clonotype was detected only a few times. The V and J genes are TRBV12-3 or TRBV12-4 and TRBJ1-2, with D possibly matching TRBD1 (6 bases). The V end lost 7 bases, the J end lost 8 bases, and 17 bases lay between the germline ends. CDR3 length: 13 residues. Here the CDR3 reads CASTPSKQGGYTF. Written as DNA, the CDR3 is TGTGCCAGCACACCTTCTAAGCAGGGGGGCTACACCTTC.

In regard to this clonotype: Sequence at one end of the junction differs from germline and may be a read error. The rearrangement joins TRBV5-6 to TRBJ1-6; D is uncertain. Germline assignment: CDR1 SGHDT and CDR2 YYEEEE. This CDR3 has 15 amino acids. The chain's CDR3 is CDSSLGGSYNSPLHF. The CDR3 nucleotides are TGTGACAGCAGCTTGGGCGGATCCTATAATTCACCCCTCCACTTT.

V is TRBV11-2 and J is TRBJ2-2; possibly TRBD2 for D (5 bases). CDR1 SGHAT and CDR2 FQNNGV come from the germline V gene. Trimming pared 7 bases from V and 5 bases from J, leaving 11 bases between. The length of the CDR3 is 13 residues. CDR3 nucleotides: TGTGCCAGCACCCCGACTATTACCGGGGAGCTGTTTTTT. Protein: CASTPTITGELFF.

V usage is TRBV7-2 and J usage is TRBJ2-3, with TRBD2 matching 10 bases. Looked up from germline, CDR1 is SGHTA and CDR2 is FQGNSA. V was pared by 5 bases and J by 5 bases, with 13 bases of the junction left unmatched. The CDR3 has 17 residues. CDR3 in DNA: TGTGCCAGCAGCCCGTTCCGGGAAGCGGGGGGGAAAGATACGCAGTATTTT. It encodes CASSPFREAGGKDTQYF.

V and J are TRBV5-1 and TRBJ2-1; D gene uncertain. This CDR3 is built from 13 residues. Trimming stripped 0 bases from V and 9 bases from J, with 10 bases between. Germline-derived CDR1 and CDR2 are SGHRS and YFSETQ. The CDR3 region is CASSLAWLSEQFF. DNA of the CDR3: TGCGCCAGCAGCTTGGCTTGGCTTAGTGAGCAGTTCTTC.

This clonotype was seen a handful of times. The J gene is TRBJ1-1, the V gene TRBV27, with D unresolved. The CDR3 length is 13 residues. CDR1 MNHEY and CDR2 SMNVEV come from the germline V gene (reference sequence). Deletions cut 5 bases from V and 5 bases from J, with 12 bases between. The CDR3 protein is CASSQMGGTEAFF. CDR3 nucleotides: TGTGCCAGCAGTCAGATGGGAGGGACTGAAGCTTTCTTT.

The chain joins TRBV4-1 to TRBJ2-7, with no clear D. The CDR3 length is 14 residues. Germline CDR1 is MGHRA and CDR2 is YSYEKL. Trimming removed 1 base at V and 5 bases at J, with 12 bases between. The CDR3 DNA reads as TGCGCCAGCAGCCAAGGACATTCGTCCGACGAGCAGTACTTC. Translated: CASSQGHSSDEQYF.

The V call is TRBV10-3, the J call TRBJ2-5, with D possibly TRBD2 on 6 matching bases. V lost 7 bases, J lost 5 bases, and 17 bases lay in between. Germline values: CDR1 ENHRY, CDR2 SYGVKD. The length of the CDR3 is 14 residues. The CDR3 spells CAIKEGHTRETQYF. The CDR3, as DNA: TGTGCCATCAAGGAGGGTCACACGAGGGAGACCCAGTACTTC.

J is TRBJ2-7 and V is TRBV5-1; maybe TRBD1 (5 bases). Germline V gene sequence: CDR1 SGHRS, CDR2 YFSETQ. The V and J ends lost 0 bases and 7 bases respectively, with 14 bases between them. The CDR3 spans 14 residues. CDR3 in amino acids: CASSLVGRVQEQYF. In DNA, the CDR3 is TGCGCCAGCAGCTTGGTGGGCAGGGTACAAGAGCAGTACTTC.